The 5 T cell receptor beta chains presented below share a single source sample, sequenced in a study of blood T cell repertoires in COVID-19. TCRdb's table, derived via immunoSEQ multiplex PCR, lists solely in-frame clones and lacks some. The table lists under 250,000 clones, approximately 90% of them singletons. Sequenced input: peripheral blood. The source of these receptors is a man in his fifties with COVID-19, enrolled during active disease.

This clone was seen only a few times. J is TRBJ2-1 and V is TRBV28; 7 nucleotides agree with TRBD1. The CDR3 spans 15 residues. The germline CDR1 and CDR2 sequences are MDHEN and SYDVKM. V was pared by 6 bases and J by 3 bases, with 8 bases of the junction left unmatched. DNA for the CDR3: TGTGCCAGCAGATCACCGGGACAGAGCTACAATGAGCAGTTCTTC. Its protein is CASRSPGQSYNEQFF.

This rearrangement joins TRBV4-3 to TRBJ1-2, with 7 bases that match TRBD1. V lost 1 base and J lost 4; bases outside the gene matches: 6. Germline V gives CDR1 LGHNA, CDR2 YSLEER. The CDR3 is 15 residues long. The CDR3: CASSQAEGAGYGYTF. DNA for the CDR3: TGCGCCAGCAGCCAAGCAGAGGGGGCCGGCTATGGCTACACCTTC.

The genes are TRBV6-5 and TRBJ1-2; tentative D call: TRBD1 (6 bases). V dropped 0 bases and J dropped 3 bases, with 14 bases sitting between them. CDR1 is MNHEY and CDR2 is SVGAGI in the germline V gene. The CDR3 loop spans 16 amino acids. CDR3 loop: CASSYSSGAWDYGYTF. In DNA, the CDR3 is TGTGCCAGCAGTTACTCTTCAGGGGCCTGGGACTATGGCTACACCTTC.

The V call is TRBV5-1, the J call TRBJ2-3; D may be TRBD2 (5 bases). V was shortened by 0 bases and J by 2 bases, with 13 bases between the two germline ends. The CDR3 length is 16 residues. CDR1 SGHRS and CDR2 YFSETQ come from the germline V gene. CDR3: CASSLVVGADTDTQYF. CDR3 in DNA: TGCGCCAGCAGCTTGGTGGTGGGAGCGGACACAGATACGCAGTATTTT. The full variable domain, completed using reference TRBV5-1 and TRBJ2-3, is KAGVTQTPRYLIKTRGQQVTLSCSPISGHRSVSWYQQTPGQGLQFLFEYFSETQRNKGNFPGRFSGRQFSNSRSEMNVSTLELGDSALYLCASSLVVGADTDTQYFGPGTRLTVL.

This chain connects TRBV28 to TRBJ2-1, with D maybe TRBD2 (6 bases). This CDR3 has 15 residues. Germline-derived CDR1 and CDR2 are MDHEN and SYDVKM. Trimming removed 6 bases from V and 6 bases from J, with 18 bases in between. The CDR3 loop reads CASRPRPRGGNEQFF. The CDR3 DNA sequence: TGTGCCAGCAGACCTCGGCCCCGGGGAGGCAATGAGCAGTTCTTC.